This entry lists 23 T cell receptor beta chains sequenced from one sample in a study of T cell responses to AZD1222 COVID-19 vaccine. Only in-frame clones appear in the TCRdb table, and some are missing; sequencing was by immunoSEQ multiplex PCR. Altogether about 110,000 clones are present, just under 95% being singletons, with the ten largest covering 2% to 2.5%. The source material was peripheral blood, sampled on day 0 of AZD1222 vaccination. Every receptor here comes from an adult in good health.

The chain has TRBV7-9 and TRBJ2-7, with a tentative D call TRBD1 (6 bases). This CDR3 is built from 12 residues. V shed 5 bases and J shed 7 bases, with 12 bases lying between them. The V gene's germline CDR1 is SEHNR and CDR2 FQNEAQ (reference sequence). CDR3 sequence: CASSHRAVEQYF. The CDR3 coding sequence is TGTGCCAGCAGCCACAGGGCTGTGGAGCAGTACTTC.

The chain employs TRBV28 and TRBJ1-2, with a weak D call TRBD1 (6 bases). Germline V gene sequence: CDR1 MDHEN, CDR2 SYDVKM. There are 16 residues in the CDR3. The ends were cut back, 5 bases at V and 2 bases at J, with 18 bases in the middle. Here the CDR3 DNA reads TGTGCCAGCAGTGTCACCCCCTACAGGGAAAACTATGGCTACACCTTC. This codes for CASSVTPYRENYGYTF.

The J gene is TRBJ2-5, the V gene TRBV28; TRBD1 might be the D (5 bases). The CDR3 is 16 residues long. The germline gives CDR1 MDHEN, CDR2 SYDVKM. The ends were cut back, 6 bases at V and 4 bases at J, with 21 bases in the middle. The CDR3 here is CASSQGWGSKGETQYF. CDR3 in DNA: TGTGCCAGCAGCCAAGGGTGGGGCAGTAAGGGAGAGACCCAGTACTTC.

The genes are TRBV5-1 and TRBJ1-1; D is ambiguous. V lost 2 bases, J lost 1 base, and 12 bases lay in between. CDR3 length: 15 amino acids. Germline lookup yields CDR1 SGHRS and CDR2 YFSETQ. The CDR3 loop reads CASSLMAEKNTEAFF. CDR3 DNA sequence: TGCGCCAGCAGCTTAATGGCAGAAAAGAACACTGAAGCTTTCTTT.

Concerning this clone: Other DNA sequences within the sample encode an identical CDR3. The rearrangement links TRBV5-1 to TRBJ1-2, with TRBD1 matching over 9 bases. Germline loops: CDR1 SGHRS, CDR2 YFSETQ. The CDR3 extends over 15 amino acids. The V gene end was trimmed by 0 bases and the J gene end by 4 bases; junction bases not matched to a gene: 4. In nucleotides, the CDR3 is TGCGCCAGCAGCTTGGCGGGACAGGGAAGCTATGGCTACACCTTC. Its translation is CASSLAGQGSYGYTF.

This chain connects TRBV28 to TRBJ2-7; weak D call: TRBD2 (5 bases). Germline loops: CDR1 MDHEN, CDR2 SYDVKM. This CDR3 has 12 residues. The ends were cut back, 6 bases at V and 3 bases at J, with 9 bases in the middle. The DNA of the CDR3 is TGTGCCAGCAGCCTCACTAGCTACGAGCAGTACTTC. Translated: CASSLTSYEQYF. Combining the CDR3 with reference TRBV28 and TRBJ2-7 gives the whole variable domain DVKVTQSSRYLVKRTGEKVFLECVQDMDHENMFWYRQDPGLGLRLIYFSYDVKMKEKGDIPEGYSVSREKKERFSLILESASTNQTSMYLCASSLTSYEQYFGPGTRLTVT.

The V and J genes are TRBV25-1 and TRBJ2-3, with 10 nucleotides matching TRBD2. The CDR3 runs to 16 residues. The germline CDR1 and CDR2 sequences are MGHDK and SYGVNS. Unmatched junction bases numbered 9, after V lost 2 bases and J lost 7 bases. The CDR3 protein is CASSEPSSGGHNTQYF. CDR3 coding DNA: TGTGCCAGCAGTGAACCGTCTAGCGGGGGTCATAATACGCAGTATTTT. Variable domain in full (rest from reference TRBV25-1 and TRBJ2-3): EADIYQTPRYLVIGTGKKITLECSQTMGHDKMYWYQQDPGMELHLIHYSYGVNSTEKGDLSSESTVSRIRTEHFPLTLESARPSHTSQYLCASSEPSSGGHNTQYFGPGTRLTVL.

This clone has only one observation. V usage is TRBV15 and J usage is TRBJ1-1; D not certain. The germline V gene has CDR1 LNHNV and CDR2 YYDKDF (reference sequence). The V and J ends lost 3 bases and 1 base respectively, with 6 bases between them. The CDR3 runs 13 residues. CDR3 sequence: CATSRDSNTEAFF. DNA for the CDR3: TGTGCCACCAGCAGGGACTCGAACACTGAAGCTTTCTTT.

The chain joins TRBV6-5 to TRBJ2-7; D gene unclear. V shed 0 bases and J shed 4 bases, with 4 bases lying between them. The CDR3 loop spans 12 amino acids. Germline CDR1 MNHEY, CDR2 SVGAGI. CDR3 DNA sequence: TGTGCCAGCAGTTACTCTAGGTACGAGCAGTACTTC. It specifies CASSYSRYEQYF.

The genes are TRBV5-1 and TRBJ2-2; 12 positions match TRBD2. This CDR3 comprises 16 residues. Germline assignment: CDR1 SGHRS and CDR2 YFSETQ. V was pared by 0 bases and J by 6 bases, with 3 bases of the junction left unmatched. This chain's CDR3 is CASSLGLAGEAGELFF. The CDR3, as DNA: TGCGCCAGCAGCTTGGGACTAGCGGGGGAAGCCGGGGAGCTGTTTTTT.

The rearrangement links TRBV5-6 to TRBJ1-2, with D possibly being TRBD1 (5 bases). CDR3 length: 13 amino acids. Trimming took off 2 bases at V and 5 bases at J, with 10 bases between the two ends. The germline gives CDR1 SGHDT, CDR2 YYEEEE. For the CDR3, the DNA is TGTGCCAGCAGCTTAACCGGGACTTATGGCTACACCTTC. Its translation is CASSLTGTYGYTF.

The J gene is TRBJ2-6, the V gene TRBV21-1. TRBV21-1 is a listed pseudogene. This CDR3 region has 16 residues. CDR3 in DNA: TGTGCCAGCAGCCCAAAGTTGGGGTCTGGGGCCAACGTCCTGACTTTC. Translated: CASSPKLGSGANVLTF.

V usage is TRBV9 and J usage is TRBJ1-1, with 7 bases identical to TRBD1. Germline V gene sequence: CDR1 SGDLS, CDR2 YYNGEE. CDR3 length: 14 residues. J was trimmed by 0 bases and V by 3 bases; bases with no gene match: 2. CDR3 bases: TGTGCCAGCAGCGGAACAGGGGTGAACACTGAAGCTTTCTTT. Amino acid sequence: CASSGTGVNTEAFF.

The genes are TRBV5-1 and TRBJ2-1, with 13 nucleotides matching TRBD2. This CDR3 spans 17 amino acids. Germline values: CDR1 SGHRS, CDR2 YFSETQ. The junction had 5 bases not matched to a gene; V was cut back by 4 bases and J by 1 base. CDR3 sequence (DNA): TGCGCCAGCAGCCCCGGACTAGCGGGAGCGTCCTACAATGAGCAGTTCTTC. Its protein is CASSPGLAGASYNEQFF.

The gene calls are TRBV28 and TRBJ2-5; D may correspond to TRBD1 or TRBD2 (5 bases each). Trimming stripped 5 bases from V and 5 bases from J, with 18 bases between. The CDR3 has 15 residues. Germline CDR1 MDHEN, CDR2 SYDVKM. The CDR3 region is CASSRVGVPYETQYF. CDR3 in DNA: TGTGCCAGCAGTAGGGTGGGGGTCCCCTACGAGACCCAGTACTTC.

This sequence joins TRBV2 and TRBJ2-3; D gene uncertain. Germline CDR1 is SNHLY and CDR2 is FYNNEI. The CDR3 has 15 residues. Trimming took off 4 bases at V and 3 bases at J, with 14 bases between the two ends. DNA for the CDR3: TGTGCCAGCAGTGGCGGCTACCCACTGACAGATACGCAGTATTTT. Translation: CASSGGYPLTDTQYF.

The rearrangement links TRBV5-4 to TRBJ2-7; D gene unclear. The V end lost 0 bases, the J end lost 4 bases, and 8 bases lay between the germline ends. The CDR3 runs 13 residues. From germline, CDR1 is SGHNT and CDR2 YYREEE (reference sequence). CDR3 DNA sequence: TGTGCCAGCAGCTTGGAGGGTTTATACGAGCAGTACTTC. It is translated as CASSLEGLYEQYF.

The chain links TRBV2 to TRBJ1-3; D is unclear. Trimming removed 4 bases from V and 4 bases from J, with 32 bases in between. The V gene's germline CDR1 is SNHLY and CDR2 FYNNEI. The CDR3 runs 21 residues. CDR3 coding DNA: TGTGCCAGCAGTGGTCGACCCCTTGCGGGGAGCCTCGGTTATCCGGGAAACACCATATATTTT. It is translated as CASSGRPLAGSLGYPGNTIYF.

The V call is TRBV12-3 or TRBV12-4, the J call TRBJ1-2; 9 bases fit TRBD1. CDR3 size: 13 residues. Trimming cost V 6 bases and J 6 bases; bases outside gene matches: 5. DNA of the CDR3: TGTGCCAGCAGGGGACAGGGAACCCATGGCTACACCTTC. This translates into CASRGQGTHGYTF.

The chain carries TRBV3-1 (or the pseudogene TRBV3-2) and TRBJ1-2, with D perhaps TRBD1 (5 bases). V lost 0 bases and J 8 bases, leaving 13 bases between the germline ends. The CDR3 consists of 14 residues. The germline V gene encodes CDR1 LGHDT and CDR2 YNNKEL (reference sequence). For the CDR3, the DNA is TGTGCCAGCAGCCAAGAGGGACGGTTTCACGGCTACACCTTC. Its protein is CASSQEGRFHGYTF.

This clone was detected a few times. V is TRBV24-1 and J is TRBJ1-1, with 7 bases identical to TRBD1. The trim removed 2 bases at V and 5 bases at J, leaving 7 bases unmatched. The CDR3 loop spans 15 amino acids. CDR1 is KGHDR and CDR2 is SFDVKD in the germline V gene. CDR3: CATSDSTGAGTEAFF. For the CDR3, the DNA is TGTGCCACCAGTGATTCCACAGGGGCTGGGACTGAAGCTTTCTTT.

V usage is TRBV19 and J usage is TRBJ2-5; a possible D gene is TRBD2 (5 bases). This CDR3 region has 12 residues. The germline V and J ends were trimmed by 2 bases and 5 bases, with 6 bases remaining between them. Germline CDR1 LNHDA, CDR2 SQIVND (reference sequence). CDR3 sequence: CASSIRGETQYF. CDR3 nucleotide sequence: TGTGCCAGTAGTATACGAGGGGAGACCCAGTACTTC.

The chain uses TRBV19 and TRBJ2-5; TRBD1 is a possible D gene (5 bases). Germline lookup yields CDR1 LNHDA and CDR2 SQIVND (reference sequence). This CDR3 comprises 13 residues. V shed 2 bases and J shed 4 bases, with 8 bases lying between them. The CDR3 nucleotides are TGTGCCAGTAGTATAAGTCAGGGAGAGACCCAGTACTTC. This codes for CASSISQGETQYF.